The T cell receptor beta chain under discussion was sequenced for a study of blood T cell repertoires in COVID-19. About the research overall: Sample material is recorded as cDNA or gDNA derived from T cells, B-cell-depleted T cells, or PBMCs.

This clone was found once. Original analysis: Reference gene primer amplification gave estimated nucleated cell counts. Repertoires were generated with immunoSEQ multiplex PCR, while TCRdb's copy carries only in-frame clones and drops some. The DNA was the basis for D and trimming; V, J and clone size are from that table. Counted here are approximately 94,000 clones, 80% occurring once; the ten biggest clones make up 12%. This CDR3 contains 16 residues. Per germline, CDR1 SGHNT and CDR2 YYREEE (reference sequence). V lost 4 bases to trimming and J lost 0 bases, with 14 bases between them. This TCR was sampled from a woman aged 70-85 years with acute or convalescent COVID-19. The sequenced material came from peripheral blood. The V call is TRBV5-4, the J call TRBJ1-3; D gene ambiguous. This CDR3 reads CASSTSTGNSGNTIYF. CDR3 nucleotides: TGTGCCAGCAGCACCTCGACGGGAAACTCTGGAAACACCATATATTTT.